Listed below are T cell receptor beta chains from one sample, sequenced in a study of persistence of HIV-infected CD4 T cells. Which antigens these TCRs recognize remains unknown. Assay: immunoSEQ multiplex PCR; the TCRdb copy retains only in-frame clones and omits some. The sample includes over 30,000 clones, more than 75% of them seen just once. Sequencing was performed on cultured CD4+ T cells from PBMCs, taken from a patient who received antiretroviral therapy. These receptors were taken from an adult with HIV. The donor label of this sample is uncertain. Both conserved end residues are part of each CDR3. A D gene is named only where the DNA matches it firmly. Some rows have no size entry. The others give once, few or many, or a class for an expanded clone.

>NA|NA|TRBJ1-1|TRBV2
TGTGCCAGCAGTGAGAGACGAGGGGAAGCTTTCTTT
CASSERRGEAFF
>NA|NA|TRBJ2-1|TRBV18
TGTGCCAGCTCAGAACGGCAGGGATTTGAGCAGTTCTTC
CASSERQGFEQFF
>few|NA|TRBJ1-2|TRBV4-1
TGCGCCAGCAGCCAAGGTTCAGGGCTTGGCTATGGCTACACCTTC
CASSQGSGLGYGYTF
>NA|TRBD1|TRBJ1-5|TRBV19
TGTGCCAGTAGTAGGAACAGGGGACCATCCCTAGGGGCTTATAGCAATCAGCCCCAGCATTTT
CASSRNRGPSLGAYSNQPQHF
>once|TRBD2|TRBJ2-1|TRBV6-5
TGTGCCAGCAGCGGGCTAGCGGGGGCCTTTAATGAGCAGTTCTTC
CASSGLAGAFNEQFF
>NA|NA|TRBJ2-3|TRBV7-8
TGTGCCAGCAGCTTAGCGAGGGGAGCCACAGATACGCAGTATTTT
CASSLARGATDTQYF
>NA|TRBD2|TRBJ2-1|TRBV10-3
TGTGCCATCAGGACCAGCGGGGGGGCCGCCAATGAGCAGTTCTTC
CAIRTSGGAANEQFF
>NA|NA|TRBJ2-3|TRBV5-5
TGTGCCAGCAGCTTTTCGGGTAATGGGGCAGATACGCAGTATTTT
CASSFSGNGADTQYF
>NA|TRBD1|TRBJ1-3|TRBV30
TGTGCCTGGAGTCGGGACAGCGGCTCTGGAAACACCATATATTTT
CAWSRDSGSGNTIYF
>NA|NA|TRBJ1-1|TRBV19
TGTGCCAGTAGACCCGTGGGTTTTCCGAACACTGAAGCTTTCTTT
CASRPVGFPNTEAFF
>NA|NA|TRBJ1-6|TRBV30
TGTGCCTGGGTGCCGGGGAATAATTCACCCCTCCACTTT
CAWVPGNNSPLHF
>NA|NA|TRBJ2-3|TRBV5-4
TGTGCCAGCAGACCAGAGCAGGGTTCAGATACGCAGTATTTT
CASRPEQGSDTQYF
>NA|NA|TRBJ2-7|TRBV6-5
TGTGCCAGCACCCCAGGCGGATCCTACGAGCAGTACTTC
CASTPGGSYEQYF
>NA|NA|TRBJ2-2|TRBV21-1
TGTGCCGGCAGCTCTTCTTCTCACGGGACAGGGCTTACCGGGGAGCTGTTTTTT
CAGSSSSHGTGLTGELFF
>NA|NA|TRBJ1-2|TRBV6-5
TGTGCCAGCAGTTGGGAGGGGAATGATGGCTACACCTTC
CASSWEGNDGYTF
>NA|NA|TRBJ1-2|TRBV9
TGTGCCAGCAGCGTAGTAAGAGGACCCGATGGCTACACCTTC
CASSVVRGPDGYTF
>NA|TRBD1|TRBJ2-1|TRBV10-3
TGTGCCATCAGTGATCAGGGGGCATCCTACAATGAGCAGTTCTTC
CAISDQGASYNEQFF
>once|TRBD1|TRBJ1-6|TRBV3-1/TRBV3-2
TGTGCCAGCAGCCAATCAAAAGCCCGTTCGGGACAGACTATTTCACCCCTCCACTTT
CASSQSKARSGQTISPLHF
>NA|TRBD2|TRBJ2-1|TRBV7-2
TGTGCCAGCAGCGTCGGGGGGGCCCTACGAGTGTACAATGAGCAGTTCTTC
CASSVGGALRVYNEQFF
>once|TRBD1|TRBJ1-1|TRBV5-1
TGCGCCAGCAGCTTGGCCGGGGACAGAATGAACACTGAAGCTTTCTTT
CASSLAGDRMNTEAFF
>NA|NA|TRBJ1-5|TRBV28
TGTGCCAGCAACGGGACACCAAGTAGCAATCAGCCCCAGCATTTT
CASNGTPSSNQPQHF
>NA|NA|TRBJ1-1|TRBV6-1
TGTGCCAGCAGTATACAGGGTACAGCGACTGAAGCTTTCTTT
CASSIQGTATEAFF
>NA|NA|TRBJ1-5|TRBV2
TGTGCCAGCAGTGGGAAACGGGGCTATAGCAATCAGCCCCAGCATTTT
CASSGKRGYSNQPQHF
>NA|TRBD1|TRBJ1-2|TRBV10-2
TGCGCCAGCAGCCAGGGGGCGCAGGACTATGGCTACACCTTC
CASSQGAQDYGYTF
>once|TRBD1|TRBJ1-5|TRBV19
TGTGCCAGTCGACAGGGTGACCAGCCCCAGCATTTT
CASRQGDQPQHF
>NA|NA|TRBJ1-5|TRBV2
TGTGCCAGCAGTGAACTCCAACTCATGAGCAATCAGCCCCAGCATTTT
CASSELQLMSNQPQHF